Below are 30 T cell receptor beta chains sequenced from a single sample in a study of T cell repertoires in cytomegalovirus infection. Their antigens remain unidentified. TCRdb fed the reads into MiXCR, producing one record per CDR3 protein. The sample consists of 640,000 or so distinct CDR3 sequences, roughly a third of them appearing once. The source material was cultured PBMCs, sampled from culture after CMV antigen stimulation. The receptor source for this set is a human donor in good health (CMV status not recorded). Some clones in this sample may be carry-over from other donors' samples.

The chain combines TRBV7-2 with TRBJ2-5; 9 bases agree with TRBD1. Trimming took 5 bases from V and 5 from J; bases not matched to a gene: 6. The germline V gene encodes CDR1 SGHTA and CDR2 FQGNSA. The CDR3 runs to 14 residues. CDR3 amino acids: CASSATGGRETQYF. In nucleotides, the CDR3 is TGTGCCAGCAGCGCAACAGGGGGCCGGGAGACCCAGTACTTC.

The chain links TRBV10-2 to TRBJ2-1; D might be TRBD1 or TRBD2, each matching 6 bases. V was clipped by 7 bases and J by 5 bases, with 15 bases between them. The germline V gene encodes CDR1 WSHSY and CDR2 SAAADI. CDR3 length equals 14 residues. This CDR3 reads CASNLVGGDNEQFF. The CDR3 DNA reads as TGCGCCAGCAATTTGGTGGGGGGCGACAATGAGCAGTTCTTC.

The V gene is TRBV19, the J gene TRBJ1-2; weak D call: TRBD1 (5 bases). The germline V gene encodes CDR1 LNHDA and CDR2 SQIVND (reference sequence). This CDR3 spans 16 amino acids. Trimming removed 6 bases from V and 4 bases from J, with 21 bases in between. This chain's CDR3 is CASSDSLNRRSYGYTF. The CDR3 DNA is TGTGCCAGTAGCGACAGCTTAAATCGACGGTCCTATGGCTACACCTTC.

The CDR3 sequence: CASSDPTLSGNTIYF. The CDR3 bases are TGTGCCAGCAGTGATCCGACTCTCTCTGGAAACACCATATATTTT. The chain joins TRBV2 to TRBJ1-3; D is unclear. This CDR3 has 15 amino acids. Trimming pared 3 bases from V and 0 bases from J, leaving 9 bases between. Germline assignment: CDR1 SNHLY and CDR2 FYNNEI. The full variable domain, completed using reference TRBV2 and TRBJ1-3, is EPEVTQTPSHQVTQMGQEVILRCVPISNHLYFYWYRQILGQKVEFLVSFYNNEISEKSEIFDDQFSVERPDGSNFTLKIRSTKLEDSAMYFCASSDPTLSGNTIYFGEGSWLTVV.

This clonotype was picked up a small number of times. The rearrangement links TRBV5-4 to TRBJ1-1; unclear D gene. V lost 0 bases and J 8 bases, leaving 5 bases between the germline ends. Germline CDR1 is SGHNT and CDR2 is YYREEE (reference sequence). The CDR3 has 11 amino acids. The CDR3 sequence is CASSLADEAFF. CDR3 bases: TGTGCCAGCAGCTTGGCCGACGAAGCTTTCTTT.

J is TRBJ2-3 and V is TRBV6-2 or TRBV6-3; D might be TRBD2 (6 bases). V lost 5 bases and J lost 2, with 14 bases in between. Germline V lookup: CDR1 MNHEY, CDR2 SVGEGT. The CDR3 runs 15 residues. DNA for the CDR3: TGTGCCAGCAGTCCCCAGGACTATCTCACAGATACGCAGTATTTT. It specifies CASSPQDYLTDTQYF.

The V call is TRBV27, the J call TRBJ2-5; TRBD1 agrees at 8 bases. CDR3 length: 19 amino acids. Trimming took 1 base from V and 0 from J; bases not matched to a gene: 13. Germline CDR1 and CDR2: MNHEY and SMNVEV (reference sequence). The CDR3 sequence is CASSLFFVPGTGYQETQYF. CDR3 in DNA: TGTGCCAGCAGTTTATTTTTTGTCCCCGGGACAGGATACCAAGAGACCCAGTACTTC.

This rearrangement joins TRBV7-9 to TRBJ2-1, with 7 bases lining up with TRBD2. CDR1 and CDR2 (germline): SEHNR, FQNEAQ (reference sequence). The junction had 15 bases not matched to a gene; V was cut back by 3 bases and J by 7 bases. This CDR3 is 17 amino acids long. The CDR3 protein is CASSFIGRGPERNEQFF. The DNA for the CDR3 is TGTGCCAGCAGCTTCATAGGGAGGGGACCAGAGCGGAATGAGCAGTTCTTC.

This chain connects TRBV7-2 to TRBJ2-1; TRBD1 is a possible D gene (5 bases). The CDR3 totals 13 residues. Germline values: CDR1 SGHTA, CDR2 FQGNSA. V lost 3 bases to trimming and J lost 6 bases, with 9 bases between them. CDR3 nucleotides: TGTGCCAGCAGCTTCCAAAGGGGCAATGAGCAGTTCTTC. Its translation: CASSFQRGNEQFF.

This clonotype was observed a handful of times. This chain connects TRBV28 to TRBJ1-1, with 7 bases matching TRBD1. The germline V gene has CDR1 MDHEN and CDR2 SYDVKM. The CDR3 runs to 16 residues. The junction had 14 bases not matched to a gene; V was cut back by 5 bases and J by 5 bases. CDR3 protein: CASSTPSQGGKTEAFF. CDR3 nucleotide sequence: TGTGCCAGCAGTACCCCCTCGCAGGGGGGGAAGACTGAAGCTTTCTTT.

Only a few counts were recorded for this clonotype. The chain combines TRBV15 with TRBJ2-3; the D call may be TRBD1 or TRBD2 (5 bases each). V lost 0 bases, J lost 4 bases, and 11 bases lay in between. CDR1 LNHNV and CDR2 YYDKDF come from the germline V gene (reference sequence). The CDR3 contains 15 residues. The CDR3 reads CATSRDFGAADTQYF. CDR3 DNA: TGTGCCACCAGCAGAGATTTCGGGGCGGCAGATACGCAGTATTTT.

This clonotype has only a few counts. The chain combines TRBV19 with TRBJ2-7, with unresolved D. V shed 2 bases and J shed 6 bases, with 11 bases lying between them. CDR3 size: 13 residues. The germline CDR1 and CDR2 sequences are LNHDA and SQIVND (reference sequence). The CDR3 protein is CASSIIRVSEQYF. For the CDR3, the DNA is TGTGCCAGTAGTATAATTAGGGTAAGCGAGCAGTACTTC.

Only a few counts were recorded for this clonotype. V and J are TRBV7-9 and TRBJ1-4; 7 bases map to TRBD1. V was pared by 4 bases and J by 3 bases, with 5 bases of the junction left unmatched. CDR3 size: 15 residues. In germline, CDR1 is SEHNR, CDR2 FQNEAQ (reference sequence). Here the CDR3 reads CASSWSGTANEKLFF. In DNA, the CDR3 is TGTGCCAGCAGCTGGTCCGGGACAGCTAATGAAAAACTGTTTTTT.

This clonotype was seen more than once but under ten times. This chain's CDR3 is CASSYPRDTQYF. The CDR3 DNA sequence: TGTGCCAGCAGTTACCCCCGGGATACGCAGTATTTT. The J gene is TRBJ2-3, the V gene TRBV6-6; D ambiguous. Looked up from germline, CDR1 is MNHNY and CDR2 is SVGAGI (reference sequence). V lost 2 bases, J lost 6 bases, and 6 bases lay in between. This CDR3 region has 12 residues.

This clonotype was detected ten times or more. The chain is built from TRBV7-2 and TRBJ2-7, with a weak D call TRBD2 (5 bases). V was trimmed by 3 bases and J by 0 bases, leaving 9 bases between them. CDR1 SGHTA and CDR2 FQGNSA come from the germline V gene. The CDR3 is 14 amino acids. CDR3 coding DNA: TGTGCCAGCAGCTTTCGCGGGTCCTCCTACGAGCAGTACTTC. Its protein is CASSFRGSSYEQYF.

J is TRBJ1-1 and V is TRBV4-1, with D perhaps matching TRBD1 (5 bases). V was cut by 4 bases and J by 7 bases, with 13 bases left in between. This CDR3 has 13 amino acids. The germline gives CDR1 MGHRA, CDR2 YSYEKL. The CDR3 sequence: CASSLIGENEAFF. In DNA form, the CDR3 reads TGCGCCAGCAGCCTTATAGGGGAGAATGAAGCTTTCTTT.

V is TRBV7-9 and J is TRBJ2-5; a possible D gene is TRBD2 (6 bases). This CDR3 has 14 amino acids. Germline assignment: CDR1 SEHNR and CDR2 FQNEAQ (reference sequence). Trimming took off 5 bases at V and 4 bases at J, with 14 bases between the two ends. The CDR3 DNA is TGTGCCAGCAGCGGAACGACTAGGAGAGAGACCCAGTACTTC. Translation: CASSGTTRRETQYF.

This clonotype was detected a few times. The chain joins TRBV10-3 to TRBJ2-3; D is perhaps TRBD2 (6 bases). Germline V gives CDR1 ENHRY, CDR2 SYGVKD. This CDR3 region has 15 residues. The V end lost 2 bases, the J end lost 1 base, and 10 bases lay between the germline ends. CDR3 nucleotide sequence: TGTGCCATCAGTGAGGGCGGGGCTGGCACAGATACGCAGTATTTT. Its translation: CAISEGGAGTDTQYF.

This clonotype was observed a few times. The V gene is TRBV20-1, the J gene TRBJ2-1; TRBD2 matches 9 bases. Germline loops: CDR1 DFQATT, CDR2 SNEGSKA (reference sequence). The CDR3 extends over 15 amino acids. The ends lost 2 bases at V and 4 bases at J; junction bases unmatched: 6. The chain's CDR3 is CSARYSGRAYNEQFF. For the CDR3, the DNA is TGCAGTGCTAGATATAGCGGGAGAGCTTACAATGAGCAGTTCTTC.

The V gene is TRBV27, the J gene TRBJ2-1; weak D call: TRBD2 (5 bases). This CDR3 spans 14 amino acids. The ends were cut back, 7 bases at V and 4 bases at J, with 14 bases in the middle. Germline V gene sequence: CDR1 MNHEY, CDR2 SMNVEV (reference sequence). The CDR3 coding sequence is TGTGCCAGCACCACTAGGCACGGATACAATGAGCAGTTCTTC. Encoded protein: CASTTRHGYNEQFF.

The gene calls are TRBV19 and TRBJ1-2; 8 nucleotides line up with TRBD1. Germline CDR1 LNHDA, CDR2 SQIVND (reference sequence). CDR3 length: 14 amino acids. Trimming at V came to 7 bases and at J to 8 bases, leaving 12 bases not matched to a gene. The CDR3 sequence is CASIQTGVFAGYTF. CDR3 sequence (DNA): TGTGCCAGTATTCAGACAGGGGTGTTTGCGGGCTACACCTTC.

V usage is TRBV10-3 and J usage is TRBJ2-5; TRBD2 agrees at 11 bases. The CDR3 runs to 16 residues. The junction had 7 bases not matched to a gene; V was cut back by 4 bases and J by 3 bases. Germline V gives CDR1 ENHRY, CDR2 SYGVKD. CDR3 protein: CAISAHQTSGEETQYF. As DNA, the CDR3 is TGTGCCATCAGTGCCCATCAGACTAGCGGGGAAGAGACCCAGTACTTC.

The V call is TRBV20-1, the J call TRBJ2-3, with 8 bases that match TRBD1. CDR1 DFQATT and CDR2 SNEGSKA come from the germline V gene (reference sequence). The CDR3 has 16 residues. After removal of 0 bases from V and 2 bases from J, the junction contained 7 bases not matched to a gene. In nucleotides, the CDR3 is TGCAGTGCTAGAGAGTTCACAGGGGGATACACAGATACGCAGTATTTT. This codes for CSAREFTGGYTDTQYF.

V usage is TRBV5-1 and J usage is TRBJ2-7; 10 nucleotides match TRBD1. Losses at the gene ends were 4 bases for V and 6 bases for J; bases not matched to a gene: 7. The germline CDR1 and CDR2 sequences are SGHRS and YFSETQ. The length of the CDR3 is 14 residues. The CDR3 protein is CASSAGTGEAEQYF. Here the CDR3 DNA reads TGCGCCAGCAGCGCCGGGACAGGGGAGGCCGAGCAGTACTTC.

The chain carries TRBV20-1 and TRBJ2-7; the D is unclear. CDR1 is DFQATT, CDR2 SNEGSKA, per germline (reference sequence). The CDR3 loop spans 16 amino acids. Trimming left V 3 bases short and J 2 bases short, with 20 bases between. CDR3 bases: TGCAGTGCTAGTCCCCCAGCAGCAACGATAACCTACGAGCAGTACTTC. This gives the protein CSASPPAATITYEQYF.

The gene calls are TRBV7-9 and TRBJ2-3, with D unclear. Germline CDR1 is SEHNR and CDR2 is FQNEAQ (reference sequence). The CDR3 is made up of 13 amino acids. Trimming cost V 0 bases and J 5 bases, with 6 bases left between them. The CDR3 sequence is CASSLALEDTQYF. Written as DNA, the CDR3 is TGTGCCAGCAGCTTAGCCCTAGAAGATACGCAGTATTTT.

The CDR3 reads CASSQETGTGEKTQYF. As DNA, the CDR3 is TGCGCCAGCAGCCAGGAAACCGGGACAGGGGAGAAGACCCAGTACTTC. The gene calls are TRBV4-3 and TRBJ2-5; TRBD1 matches at 10 bases. Germline loops: CDR1 LGHNA, CDR2 YSLEER. V was pared by 3 bases and J by 6 bases, with 10 bases of the junction left unmatched. The CDR3 sequence is 16 residues long.

This chain uses TRBV12-3 or TRBV12-4 with TRBJ2-5; 10 nucleotides match TRBD2. V lost 7 bases, J lost 4 bases, and 15 bases stayed unmatched. This CDR3 comprises 17 residues. This chain's CDR3 is CASTSGLGAGGGETQYF. In DNA, the CDR3 is TGTGCCAGCACTTCTGGTCTGGGAGCGGGAGGGGGAGAGACCCAGTACTTC.

This sequence joins TRBV6-6 and TRBJ2-3, with D possibly matching TRBD1 (5 bases). Trimming left V 6 bases short and J 6 bases short, with 19 bases between. Germline CDR1 and CDR2: MNHNY and SVGAGI (reference sequence). The CDR3 length is 15 residues. The CDR3 loop is CASRDHTVGADTQYF. The CDR3 region has the DNA TGTGCCAGCAGAGACCACACCGTAGGGGCGGATACGCAGTATTTT.

Details on this clonotype: Relative to the germline gene, one junction end is altered; a read error may explain this. The chain uses TRBV4-1 and TRBJ1-2, with D perhaps TRBD1 (6 bases). The CDR3 spans 14 residues. CDR1 and CDR2 from the germline V gene are MGHRA and YSYEKL. As DNA, the CDR3 is TGTGCCAGCAGCCAAGCGGACAGAGACTATGGCTACACCTTC. Its translation: CASSQADRDYGYTF.